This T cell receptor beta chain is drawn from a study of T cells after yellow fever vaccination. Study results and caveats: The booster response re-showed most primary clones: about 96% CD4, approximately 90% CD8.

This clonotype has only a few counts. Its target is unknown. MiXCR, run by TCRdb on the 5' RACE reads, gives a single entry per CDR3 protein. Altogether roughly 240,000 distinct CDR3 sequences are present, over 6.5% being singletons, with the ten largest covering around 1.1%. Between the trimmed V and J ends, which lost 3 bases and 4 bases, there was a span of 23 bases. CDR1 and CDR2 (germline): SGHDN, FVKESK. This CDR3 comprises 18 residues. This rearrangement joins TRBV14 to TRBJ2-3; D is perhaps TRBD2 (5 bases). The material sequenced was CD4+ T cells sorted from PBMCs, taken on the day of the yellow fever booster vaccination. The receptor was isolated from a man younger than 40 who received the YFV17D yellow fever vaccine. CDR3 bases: TGTGCCAGCAGCCATACTAGTAGTGCGTACACTCCCGCAGATACGCAGTATTTT. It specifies CASSHTSSAYTPADTQYF.